These 10 T cell receptor beta chains share one sample of origin, sequenced in a study of blood T cell repertoires in COVID-19. Method: immunoSEQ multiplex PCR; TCRdb's copy keeps in-frame clones and lacks some. The sample has about 250,000 clones, around 84% seen once. The specimen was PBMCs or T cells enriched from blood (not recorded which). The receptors were sampled from a man aged 40-49 years who had recovered from COVID-19.

The J gene is TRBJ1-1, the V gene TRBV29-1; 9 bases are a match to TRBD1. The V gene end was trimmed by 2 bases and the J gene end by 4 bases; junction bases not matched to a gene: 2. The CDR3 totals 13 residues. CDR1 and CDR2 (germline): SQVTM, ANQGSEA. CDR3 coding DNA: TGCAGCGTTGAAAGGACAGGGGCCACTGAAGCTTTCTTT. This gives the protein CSVERTGATEAFF.

The V call is TRBV20-1, the J call TRBJ2-3, with D tentatively TRBD1 (6 bases). The CDR3 contains 15 residues. V was pared by 3 bases and J by 0 bases, with 13 bases between. The germline V gene encodes CDR1 DFQATT and CDR2 SNEGSKA (reference sequence). The CDR3 DNA reads as TGCAGTGCTAGTCTGGGGACATTTAGCACAGATACGCAGTATTTT. The encoded protein is CSASLGTFSTDTQYF.

This clone was recorded a few times. The rearrangement links TRBV6-5 to TRBJ1-5, with 7 bases aligning to TRBD1. J gave up 5 bases and V 6 bases, and 7 bases lay outside the gene matches. The germline V gene encodes CDR1 MNHEY and CDR2 SVGAGI. The CDR3 has 14 amino acids. The DNA of the CDR3 is TGTGCCAGCAGACCTAGACAGGGTTATCAGCCCCAGCATTTT. The encoded protein is CASRPRQGYQPQHF.

This clone showed up just once. This chain connects TRBV5-1 to TRBJ2-1, with 10 bases lining up with TRBD2. CDR3 size: 16 residues. The germline V gene has CDR1 SGHRS and CDR2 YFSETQ. The ends lost 2 bases at V and 0 bases at J; junction bases unmatched: 2. The CDR3 nucleotides read TGCGCCAGCAGCTTCTCTAGCGGGAGCTCCTACAATGAGCAGTTCTTC. Translating gives CASSFSSGSSYNEQFF.

This rearrangement joins TRBV2 to TRBJ2-5; 11 positions match TRBD2. This CDR3 has 15 residues. Losses at the gene ends were 6 bases for V and 5 bases for J; bases not matched to a gene: 8. Per germline, CDR1 SNHLY and CDR2 FYNNEI. The CDR3 reads CASSATRLAGETQYF. The CDR3 bases are TGTGCCAGCAGCGCCACGAGACTAGCGGGGGAGACCCAGTACTTC.

The J gene is TRBJ1-1, the V gene TRBV12-3 or TRBV12-4; D gene unclear. The V end was cut by 5 bases, the J end by 1 base, with 8 bases between. The length of the CDR3 is 13 residues. This CDR3 is CASSPTGNTEAFF. CDR3 sequence (DNA): TGTGCCAGCAGTCCTACGGGGAACACTGAAGCTTTCTTT.

V usage is TRBV2 and J usage is TRBJ2-1, with D tentatively TRBD2 (6 bases). This CDR3 contains 15 residues. Germline-derived CDR1 and CDR2 are SNHLY and FYNNEI. Trimming removed 7 bases from V and 8 bases from J, with 21 bases in between. The CDR3 loop reads CASIPGAGVSYEQFF. CDR3 DNA: TGTGCCAGCATTCCGGGAGCGGGCGTATCGTATGAGCAGTTCTTC.

The gene calls are TRBV15 and TRBJ1-2, with 7 bases that match TRBD1. This CDR3 has 16 amino acids. The J segment lost 1 base and the V segment lost 1 base, leaving 6 bases of the junction unmatched. CDR1 is LNHNV and CDR2 is YYDKDF in the germline V gene (reference sequence). The chain's CDR3 is CATSRGGQWLNYGYTF. CDR3 in DNA: TGTGCCACCAGCAGAGGGGGACAGTGGCTTAACTATGGCTACACCTTC.

The rearrangement joins TRBV10-3 to TRBJ1-1, with 8 positions matching TRBD1. Germline CDR1 reads ENHRY; CDR2 reads SYGVKD. The CDR3 contains 18 residues. V lost 4 bases and J lost 1; bases outside the gene matches: 14. The CDR3 nucleotides are TGTGCCATCAGTGGTTACGGGACAGGATCTAGGGGGAACACTGAAGCTTTCTTT. It specifies CAISGYGTGSRGNTEAFF.

V usage is TRBV7-8 and J usage is TRBJ1-3, with D tentatively TRBD1 (5 bases). Looked up from germline, CDR1 is SGHVS and CDR2 is FQNEAQ. The CDR3 contains 16 residues. With 3 bases removed from V and 1 base from J, the gap between germline ends came to 13 bases. CDR3 in DNA: TGTGCCAGCAGCTTCAGGGTCGGGCAATCTGGAAACACCATATATTTT. Residues: CASSFRVGQSGNTIYF.